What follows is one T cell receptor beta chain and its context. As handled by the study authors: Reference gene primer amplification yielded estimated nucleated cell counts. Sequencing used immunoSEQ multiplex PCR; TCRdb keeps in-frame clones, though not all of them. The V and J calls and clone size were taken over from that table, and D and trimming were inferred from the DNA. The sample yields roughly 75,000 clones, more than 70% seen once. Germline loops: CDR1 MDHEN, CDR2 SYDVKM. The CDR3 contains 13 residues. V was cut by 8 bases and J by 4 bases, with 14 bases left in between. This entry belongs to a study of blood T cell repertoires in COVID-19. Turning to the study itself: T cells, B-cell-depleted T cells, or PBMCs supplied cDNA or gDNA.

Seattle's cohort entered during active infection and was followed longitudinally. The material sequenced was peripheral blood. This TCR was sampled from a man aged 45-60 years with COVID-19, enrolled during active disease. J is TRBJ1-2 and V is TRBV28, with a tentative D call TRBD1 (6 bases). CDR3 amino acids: CASCRQAVYGYTF. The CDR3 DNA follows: TGTGCCAGCTGTCGACAGGCGGTCTATGGCTACACCTTC.